These 16 T cell receptor beta chains share one sample of origin, sequenced in a study of T-cell reconstitution after alpha-beta-depleted transplantation in children. Unique molecular identifiers tagged the TCRbeta library. MiXCR was run by TCRdb on the PCR reads, yielding one entry per CDR3 protein. In the table there are fewer than 550,000 distinct CDR3 sequences, over 9.5% of which are singletons. The sample consisted of PBMCs, mostly from graft donor cells, taken 180 days after TCRalphabeta/CD19-depleted stem cell transplant. These receptors came from a female patient younger than 10 who had a stem cell transplant for aplastic anemia, so the T cells may come from the graft donor.

The rearrangement uses TRBV11-2 and TRBJ1-4, with D unclear. This CDR3 is 14 amino acids long. V lost 3 bases, J lost 8 bases, and 13 bases lay in between. Per germline, CDR1 SGHAT and CDR2 FQNNGV. In DNA form, the CDR3 reads TGTGCCAGCAGCTTCGTAACGGGAGGCGAAAAACTGTTTTTT. This gives the protein CASSFVTGGEKLFF.

In this sample, this clonotype turned up a few times. The chain combines TRBV6-1 with TRBJ2-2, with TRBD1 matching over 7 bases. After removal of 8 bases from V and 1 base from J, the junction contained 10 bases not matched to a gene. The V gene's germline CDR1 is MNHNS and CDR2 SASEGT. This CDR3 spans 16 amino acids. The DNA for the CDR3 is TGTGCCAGCCAGGGGGTAACGAAAATGAACACCGGGGAGCTGTTTTTT. Translating it yields CASQGVTKMNTGELFF.

Only a few counts were recorded for this clonotype. CDR3 region: CASSLPTEAFF. The CDR3, as DNA: TGTGCCAGCAGTCTTCCAACTGAAGCTTTCTTT. This chain joins TRBV28 and TRBJ1-1, with D uncertain. The CDR3 runs 11 residues. CDR1 MDHEN and CDR2 SYDVKM come from the germline V gene. V lost 5 bases to trimming and J lost 5 bases, with 6 bases between them.

This clonotype was detected many times. The CDR3 loop is CSATTGPGELFF. DNA of the CDR3: TGCAGTGCTACGACAGGGCCCGGGGAGCTGTTTTTT. This chain links TRBV20-1 with TRBJ2-2; 7 bases line up with TRBD1. From germline, CDR1 is DFQATT and CDR2 SNEGSKA (reference sequence). Germline trimming cut 4 bases from V and 6 bases from J; bases unmatched to any gene: 2. The CDR3 sequence is 12 residues long.

This clonotype was detected ten times or more. The chain combines TRBV5-1 with TRBJ2-7; 12 bases fit TRBD2. Germline CDR1 is SGHRS and CDR2 is YFSETQ. V trimming: 1 base; J trimming: 0 bases; junction bases outside the gene matches: 2. The CDR3 sequence is 16 residues long. Written as DNA, the CDR3 is TGCGCCAGCAGCTTGACTAGCGGGAGGCCCTCCTACGAGCAGTACTTC. It specifies CASSLTSGRPSYEQYF.

The chain combines TRBV28 with TRBJ1-5; D unresolved. Germline loops: CDR1 MDHEN, CDR2 SYDVKM. V dropped 3 bases and J dropped 0 bases, with 12 bases sitting between them. This CDR3 is 16 amino acids long. The CDR3 coding sequence is TGTGCCAGCAGTTTTTGGACGAAGAATAGCAATCAGCCCCAGCATTTT. Protein product: CASSFWTKNSNQPQHF.

The rearrangement joins TRBV5-8 to TRBJ2-3, with TRBD2 matching over 7 bases. V lost 4 bases and J lost 0; bases outside the gene matches: 8. The CDR3 has 16 residues. CDR1 is SGHTS and CDR2 is YDEGEE in the germline V gene. The CDR3 region is CASSNTAGISTDTQYF. DNA for the CDR3: TGTGCCAGCAGCAACACAGCGGGGATTAGCACAGATACGCAGTATTTT.

The chain recombines TRBV24-1 with TRBJ1-1; D not resolved. This CDR3 is 14 amino acids long. Germline V gene sequence: CDR1 KGHDR, CDR2 SFDVKD. V lost 3 bases to trimming and J lost 1 base, with 8 bases between them. Here the CDR3 reads CATSDPGPNTEAFF. In nucleotides, the CDR3 is TGTGCCACCAGTGATCCAGGACCGAACACTGAAGCTTTCTTT.

The chain links TRBV3-1 to TRBJ1-2; D unclear. In germline, CDR1 is LGHDT, CDR2 YNNKEL (reference sequence). Trimming shortened V by 0 bases and J by 5 bases, and 10 bases separated the two germline ends. This CDR3 contains 14 residues. CDR3: CASSQDYLDYGYTF. Here the CDR3 DNA reads TGTGCCAGCAGCCAAGATTATCTGGATTATGGCTACACCTTC.

This clonotype was counted many times. In DNA, the CDR3 is TGTGCCACCAGTGATTCGCAGGGACCGCGGTGGACCGGGGAGCTGTTTTTT. It encodes CATSDSQGPRWTGELFF. The chain recombines TRBV24-1 with TRBJ2-2, with D tentatively TRBD1 or TRBD2 (5 bases each). The V gene lost 2 bases and the J gene lost 5 bases, with 17 bases spanning the gap. CDR1 and CDR2 from the germline V gene are KGHDR and SFDVKD. The CDR3 has 17 amino acids.

The chain couples TRBV7-9 to TRBJ2-7, with D tentatively TRBD1 or TRBD2 (5 bases each). Trimming took 1 base from V and 1 from J, leaving 8 bases between them. The CDR3 runs 14 residues. CDR1 and CDR2 from the germline V gene are SEHNR and FQNEAQ (reference sequence). The CDR3 loop reads CASSLVGTSYEQYV. The CDR3 nucleotides read TGTGCCAGCAGCTTAGTTGGGACGTCCTACGAGCAGTACGTC.

V gene TRBV7-9 combines with J gene TRBJ1-1, with unresolved D. The CDR3 length is 15 residues. Germline V gives CDR1 SEHNR, CDR2 FQNEAQ (reference sequence). Deletions cut 3 bases from V and 3 bases from J, with 14 bases between. In DNA form, the CDR3 reads TGTGCCAGCAGCTTTAATCCCGGGCCTTACACTGAAGCTTTCTTT. This encodes CASSFNPGPYTEAFF.

This clonotype has a count of ten or more. This rearrangement joins TRBV7-2 to TRBJ2-2, with TRBD2 identical over 8 bases. The CDR3 loop spans 16 amino acids. The ends lost 5 bases at V and 2 bases at J; junction bases unmatched: 7. Germline-derived CDR1 and CDR2 are SGHTA and FQGNSA. Here the CDR3 reads CASSATSGLNTGELFF. The CDR3 nucleotides are TGTGCCAGCAGCGCCACTAGCGGTCTAAACACCGGGGAGCTGTTTTTT. Full variable domain (outside the CDR3, taken from reference TRBV7-2 and TRBJ2-2): GAGVSQSPSNKVTEKGKDVELRCDPISGHTALYWYRQSLGQGLEFLIYFQGNSAPDKSGLPSDRFSAERTGGSVSTLTIQRTQQEDSAVYLCASSATSGLNTGELFFGEGSRLTVL.

V and J are TRBV29-1 and TRBJ1-2, with D perhaps TRBD1 (6 bases). The V and J ends lost 1 base and 7 bases respectively, with 22 bases between them. The CDR3 sequence is 16 residues long. Germline assignment: CDR1 SQVTM and CDR2 ANQGSEA. The CDR3 sequence: CSVEVGQYDFVSGYTF. The CDR3 nucleotides read TGCAGCGTTGAAGTAGGACAGTATGATTTCGTGAGTGGCTACACCTTC. Combining the CDR3 with reference TRBV29-1 and TRBJ1-2 gives the whole variable domain SAVISQKPSRDICQRGTSLTIQCQVDSQVTMMFWYRQQPGQSLTLIATANQGSEATYESGFVIDKFPISRPNLTFSTLTVSNMSPEDSSIYLCSVEVGQYDFVSGYTFGSGTRLTVV.

This clonotype came up a few times. V usage is TRBV29-1 and J usage is TRBJ1-3; TRBD1 aligns across 7 bases. J gave up 4 bases and V 3 bases, and 9 bases lay outside the gene matches. The germline V gene has CDR1 SQVTM and CDR2 ANQGSEA. The CDR3 sequence is 15 residues long. The CDR3 loop is CSVERGRGPGNTIYF. As DNA, the CDR3 is TGCAGCGTTGAGAGAGGGAGGGGGCCCGGAAACACCATATATTTT.

The chain is built from TRBV5-1 and TRBJ2-7, with TRBD1 matching 10 bases. The V segment lost 5 bases and the J segment 0 bases; nucleotides outside the gene matches: 5. The CDR3 has 15 residues. Germline V lookup: CDR1 SGHRS, CDR2 YFSETQ. CDR3 sequence reads: CASRWGQGTSYEQYF. CDR3 DNA: TGCGCCAGCAGGTGGGGACAGGGGACCTCCTACGAGCAGTACTTC.